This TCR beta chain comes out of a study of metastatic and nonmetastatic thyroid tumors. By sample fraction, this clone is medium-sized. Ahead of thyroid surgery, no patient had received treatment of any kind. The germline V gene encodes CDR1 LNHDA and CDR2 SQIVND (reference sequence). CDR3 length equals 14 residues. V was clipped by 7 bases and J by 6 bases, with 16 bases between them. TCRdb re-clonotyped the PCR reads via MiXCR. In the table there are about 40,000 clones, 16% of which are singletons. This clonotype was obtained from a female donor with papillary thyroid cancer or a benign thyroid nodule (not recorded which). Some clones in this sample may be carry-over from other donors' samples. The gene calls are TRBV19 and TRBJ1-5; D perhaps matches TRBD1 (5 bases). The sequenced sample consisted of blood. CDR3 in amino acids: CASTIRGGGQPQHF. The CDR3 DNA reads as TGTGCCAGTACCATACGGGGGGGAGGTCAGCCCCAGCATTTT.